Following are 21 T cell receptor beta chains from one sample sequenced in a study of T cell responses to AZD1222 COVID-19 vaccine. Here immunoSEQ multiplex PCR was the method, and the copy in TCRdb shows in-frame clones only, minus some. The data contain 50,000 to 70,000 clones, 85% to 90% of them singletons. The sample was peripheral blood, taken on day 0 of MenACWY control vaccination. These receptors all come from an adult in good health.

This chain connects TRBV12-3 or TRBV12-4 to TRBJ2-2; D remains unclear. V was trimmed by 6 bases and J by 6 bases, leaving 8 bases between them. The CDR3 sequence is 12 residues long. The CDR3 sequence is CASRPVAGELFF. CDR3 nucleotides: TGTGCCAGCAGACCGGTGGCCGGGGAGCTGTTTTTT.

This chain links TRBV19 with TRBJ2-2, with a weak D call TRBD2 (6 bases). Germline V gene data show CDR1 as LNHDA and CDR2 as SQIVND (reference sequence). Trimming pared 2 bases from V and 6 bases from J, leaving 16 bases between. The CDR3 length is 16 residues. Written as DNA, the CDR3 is TGTGCCAGTAGTATAAATGTGCGGGATAGGTCCGGGGAGCTGTTTTTT. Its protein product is CASSINVRDRSGELFF.

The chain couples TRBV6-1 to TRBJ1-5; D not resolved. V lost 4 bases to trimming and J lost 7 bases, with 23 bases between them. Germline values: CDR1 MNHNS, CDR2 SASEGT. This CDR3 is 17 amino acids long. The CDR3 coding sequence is TGTGCCAGCAGTGTAACGACCCCAGAGGTATTCTGGCAGCCCCAGCATTTT. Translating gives CASSVTTPEVFWQPQHF.

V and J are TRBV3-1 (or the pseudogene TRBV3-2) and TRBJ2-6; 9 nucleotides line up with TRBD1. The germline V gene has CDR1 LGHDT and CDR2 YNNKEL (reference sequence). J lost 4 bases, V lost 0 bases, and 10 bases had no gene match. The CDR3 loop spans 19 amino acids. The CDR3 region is CASSQDLTGGRVGANVLTF. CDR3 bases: TGTGCCAGCAGCCAAGATCTTACAGGGGGCCGGGTGGGGGCCAACGTCCTGACTTTC.

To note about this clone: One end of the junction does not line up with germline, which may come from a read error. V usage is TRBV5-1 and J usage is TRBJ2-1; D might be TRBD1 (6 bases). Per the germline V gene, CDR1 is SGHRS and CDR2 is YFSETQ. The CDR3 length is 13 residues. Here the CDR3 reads CAGSLQGVNEQFF. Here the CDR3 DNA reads TGCGCCGGCAGCTTACAGGGCGTAAATGAGCAGTTCTTC.

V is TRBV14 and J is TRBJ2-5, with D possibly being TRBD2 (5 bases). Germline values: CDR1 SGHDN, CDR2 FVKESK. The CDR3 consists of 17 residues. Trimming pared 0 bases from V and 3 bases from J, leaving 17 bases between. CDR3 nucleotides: TGTGCCAGCAGCCAAGATGGCGGACTCAGTGCAAAAGAGACCCAGTACTTC. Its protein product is CASSQDGGLSAKETQYF.

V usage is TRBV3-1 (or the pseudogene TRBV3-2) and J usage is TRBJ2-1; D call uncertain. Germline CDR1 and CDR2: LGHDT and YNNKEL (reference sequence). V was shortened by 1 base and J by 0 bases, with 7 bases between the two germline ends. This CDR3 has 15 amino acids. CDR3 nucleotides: TGTGCCAGCAGCCAAGGTACTATCTCCTACAATGAGCAGTTCTTC. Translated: CASSQGTISYNEQFF.

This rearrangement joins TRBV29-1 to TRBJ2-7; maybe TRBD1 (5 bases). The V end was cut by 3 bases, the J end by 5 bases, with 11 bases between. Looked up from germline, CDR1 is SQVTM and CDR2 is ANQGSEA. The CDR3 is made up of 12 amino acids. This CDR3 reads CSVEAGKNEQYF. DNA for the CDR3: TGCAGCGTTGAGGCAGGGAAAAACGAGCAGTACTTC.

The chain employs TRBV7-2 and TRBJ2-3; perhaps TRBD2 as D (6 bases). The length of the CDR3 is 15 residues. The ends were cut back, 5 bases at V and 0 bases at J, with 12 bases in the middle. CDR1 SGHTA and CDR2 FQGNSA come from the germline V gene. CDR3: CASSTGDFSTDTQYF. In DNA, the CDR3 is TGTGCCAGCAGCACCGGGGACTTTAGCACAGATACGCAGTATTTT.

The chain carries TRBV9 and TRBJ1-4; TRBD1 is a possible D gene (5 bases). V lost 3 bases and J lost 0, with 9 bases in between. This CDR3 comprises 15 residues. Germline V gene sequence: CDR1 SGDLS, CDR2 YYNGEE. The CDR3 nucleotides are TGTGCCAGCAGCGGATGGGGGTCAACTAATGAAAAACTGTTTTTT. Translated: CASSGWGSTNEKLFF.

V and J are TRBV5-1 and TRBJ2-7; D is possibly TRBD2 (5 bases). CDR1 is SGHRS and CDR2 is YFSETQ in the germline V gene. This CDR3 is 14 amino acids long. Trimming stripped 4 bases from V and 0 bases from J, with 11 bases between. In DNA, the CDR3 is TGCGCCAGCAGCCCTTCCGCGGGCTCCTACGAGCAGTACTTC. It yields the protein CASSPSAGSYEQYF. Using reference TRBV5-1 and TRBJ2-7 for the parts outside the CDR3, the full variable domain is KAGVTQTPRYLIKTRGQQVTLSCSPISGHRSVSWYQQTPGQGLQFLFEYFSETQRNKGNFPGRFSGRQFSNSRSEMNVSTLELGDSALYLCASSPSAGSYEQYFGPGTRLTVT.

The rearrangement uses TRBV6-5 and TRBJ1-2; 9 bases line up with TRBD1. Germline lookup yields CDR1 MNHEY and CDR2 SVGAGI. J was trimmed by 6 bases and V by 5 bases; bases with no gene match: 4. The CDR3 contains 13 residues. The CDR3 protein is CASSPDRGDGYTF. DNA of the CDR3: TGTGCCAGCAGTCCCGACAGGGGGGATGGCTACACCTTC.

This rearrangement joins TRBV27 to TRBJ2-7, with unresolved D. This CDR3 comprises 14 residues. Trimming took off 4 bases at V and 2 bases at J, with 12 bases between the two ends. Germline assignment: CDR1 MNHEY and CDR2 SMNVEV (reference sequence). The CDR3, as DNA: TGTGCCAGCAGTTCCGAGCTTCAGCCCTACGAGCAGTACTTC. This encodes CASSSELQPYEQYF.

CDR3 sequence (DNA): TGTGCCAGCAGCTTAGGAGCCAGCACAGATACGCAGTATTTT. Translation gives CASSLGASTDTQYF. The chain couples TRBV7-9 to TRBJ2-3; D unclear. Germline CDR1 and CDR2: SEHNR and FQNEAQ (reference sequence). V was clipped by 1 base and J by 0 bases, with 5 bases between them. The CDR3 covers 14 residues.

The chain's CDR3 is CASSIWLDQPQHF. For the CDR3, the DNA is TGTGCCAGTAGTATTTGGCTTGATCAGCCCCAGCATTTT. The chain joins TRBV19 to TRBJ1-5; D uncertain. The germline gives CDR1 LNHDA, CDR2 SQIVND (reference sequence). The CDR3 loop spans 13 amino acids. The V end lost 3 bases, the J end lost 5 bases, and 8 bases lay between the germline ends.

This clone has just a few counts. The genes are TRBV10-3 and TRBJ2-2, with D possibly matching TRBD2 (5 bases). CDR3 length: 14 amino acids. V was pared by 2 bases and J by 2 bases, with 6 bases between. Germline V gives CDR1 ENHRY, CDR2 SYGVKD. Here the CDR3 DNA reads TGTGCCATCAGTGAGGGACTCAACACCGGGGAGCTGTTTTTT. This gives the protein CAISEGLNTGELFF.

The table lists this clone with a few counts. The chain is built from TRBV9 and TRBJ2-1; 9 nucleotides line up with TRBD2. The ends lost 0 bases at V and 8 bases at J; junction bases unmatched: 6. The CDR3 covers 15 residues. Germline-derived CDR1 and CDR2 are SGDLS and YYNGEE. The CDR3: CASSVVSGSFDEQFF. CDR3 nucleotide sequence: TGTGCCAGCAGCGTAGTTAGCGGGAGTTTCGATGAGCAGTTCTTC.

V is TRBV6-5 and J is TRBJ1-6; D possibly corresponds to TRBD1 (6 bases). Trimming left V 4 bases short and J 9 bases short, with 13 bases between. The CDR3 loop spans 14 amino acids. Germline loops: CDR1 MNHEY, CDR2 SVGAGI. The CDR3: CASSSLDRLSPLHF. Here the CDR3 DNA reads TGTGCCAGCAGTTCCCTAGACAGGCTTTCACCCCTCCACTTT.

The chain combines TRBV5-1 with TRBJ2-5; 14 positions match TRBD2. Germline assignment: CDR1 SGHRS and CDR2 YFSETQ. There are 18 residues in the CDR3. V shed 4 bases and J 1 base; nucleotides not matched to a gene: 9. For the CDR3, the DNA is TGCGCCAGCAGCCCGGGACTAGCGGGAGCGGGCTTCCAAGAGACCCAGTACTTC. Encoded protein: CASSPGLAGAGFQETQYF.

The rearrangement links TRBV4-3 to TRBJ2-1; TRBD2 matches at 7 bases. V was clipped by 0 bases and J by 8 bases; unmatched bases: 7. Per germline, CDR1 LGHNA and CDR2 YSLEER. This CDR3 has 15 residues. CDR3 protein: CASSQDFRGGHEQFF. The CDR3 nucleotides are TGCGCCAGCAGCCAAGATTTTAGGGGAGGGCATGAGCAGTTCTTC.

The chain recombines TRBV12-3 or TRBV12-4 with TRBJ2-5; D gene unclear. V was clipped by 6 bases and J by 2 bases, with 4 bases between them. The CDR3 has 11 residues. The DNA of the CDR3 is TGTGCCAGCAGCCAGCAAGAGACCCAGTACTTC. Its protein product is CASSQQETQYF.